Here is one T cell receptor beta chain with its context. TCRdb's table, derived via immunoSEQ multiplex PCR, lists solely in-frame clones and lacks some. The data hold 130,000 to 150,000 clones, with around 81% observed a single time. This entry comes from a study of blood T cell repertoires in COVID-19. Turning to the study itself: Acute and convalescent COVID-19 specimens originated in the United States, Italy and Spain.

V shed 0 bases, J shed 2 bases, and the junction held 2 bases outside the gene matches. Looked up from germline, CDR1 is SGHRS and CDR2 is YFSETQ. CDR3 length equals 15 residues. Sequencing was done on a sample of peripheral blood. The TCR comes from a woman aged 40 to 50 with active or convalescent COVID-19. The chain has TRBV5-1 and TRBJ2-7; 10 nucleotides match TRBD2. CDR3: CASSLASGGAYEQYF. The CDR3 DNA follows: TGCGCCAGCAGCTTGGCAAGCGGGGGGGCCTACGAGCAGTACTTC.